The clone carrying this T cell receptor (beta chain) was picked up many times. Antigen: not known. This sample was taken from a study of T cell repertoires in cytomegalovirus infection. In the study overall: An indication of both CMV infection and matching HLA type came from public TCR beta signatures.

Study-level points and caveats: Public TCR beta family frequency separated CMV-and-HLA carriers, including in an independent cohort. The ex vivo response was dominated by HLA-C-restricted CMV-specific TCR beta clonotypes.

The germline CDR1 and CDR2 sequences are DFQATT and SNEGSKA (reference sequence). The CDR3 consists of 11 residues. Trimming left V 7 bases short and J 9 bases short, with 13 bases between. MiXCR, run by TCRdb on the reads, gives a single entry per CDR3 protein. The data show around 210,000 distinct CDR3 sequences, roughly 6.5% seen once. The rearrangement links TRBV20-1 to TRBJ2-1, with D perhaps TRBD2 (7 bases). The sequenced sample was PBMCs. The sequence came from a human donor in good health (CMV status not recorded). Some clones in this sample may be carry-over from other donors' samples. CDR3 amino acids: CSVRGGGEQFF. The CDR3 bases are TGCAGTGTTCGGGGAGGGGGTGAGCAGTTCTTC.